This T cell receptor (beta chain) was found in a study of neurological immune-mediated disorders (dated by TCRdb to between 2018 and 2021). Concerning the study at large: Using UMI-based sequencing, the study compared peripheral blood TCR-beta repertoires from patients with HTLV-I-associated myelopathy (HAM/TSP), patients with multiple sclerosis, and healthy controls. The roughly 110 TCR-beta libraries included longitudinal samples, technical triplicates and paired sorted CD4+ and CD8+ T-cell subsets alongside PBMC samples. The cohort included about 70 subjects: approximately 15 with HAM/TSP, roughly 34 with multiple sclerosis, and approximately 20 healthy controls.

cDNA was synthesized by template-switch 5'RACE using a primer carrying a 10-nucleotide random unique molecular identifier by which each TCR transcript was tagged. Each sequencing run produced over 180 million TCR-beta sequences covering 15-18 subjects. The RNeasy kit was used for extraction of total RNA. TCR-beta VDJ regions were amplified with primers for the TCR constant region and the 5'RACE anchor, using the KAPA Real-time Library Amplification kit. A first PCR added sample indexes and Illumina adaptors, after which a second PCR increased the library yield. The roughly 650 bp TCR product was size-selected on a 2% E-gel SizeSelection system after Ampure bead purification. Library quality was checked on a Bioanalyzer, concentration was measured with Qubit, and libraries were quantified with the Kapa Library Quantification kit before pooling. An Illumina HiSeq 2500 was used to sequence the libraries paired-end at 2 x 150 bp. To increase sequence diversity, 25-30% phiX was spiked into each library pool. For the original study's pipeline: The quality-filtered reads were processed with the UMI-based MiGEC pipeline, whose error correction step removed more than 90% of the raw TCR sequences. VDJ genes were aligned to IMGT germline references, and each clonotype was defined by a unique CDR3 amino acid sequence together with V-J genes. Clonal expansion, Shannon diversity, and CDR3 relatedness (CalcPairwiseDistances, ClusterSamples) were evaluated with VDJtools, and phylogenetic trees were built with CLCbio workbench. Using coefficient-of-variation modelling across technical triplicates, the study counted a clone as expanded if it had at least 8 unique UMIs. Through fastp at Q25 and MiXCR, TCRdb rebuilt clones from the public reads, retaining in-frame beta chains. Rows merge per CDR3 protein into single entries with the most common DNA and genes. For this entry, the V and J calls and clone size follow TCRdb and not the study's own pipeline. The sample profile shows fewer than 90,000 distinct CDR3 sequences; under 13% of them were found once. About 1.7% of the sample is taken by the ten largest.

The healthy controls were volunteers from a blood bank in Maryland, USA. For the unsorted PBMC libraries, 2 million PBMCs were stored in RNAlater at -80 degrees C until RNA extraction and were used to generate the libraries. Peripheral blood was subjected to Ficoll-Hypaque density gradient centrifugation to isolate PBMCs, which were then cryopreserved in liquid nitrogen. Broad study findings and their caveats: TCR clonal expansion was highest in HAM/TSP patients and lowest in MS patients, with MS patients falling below even healthy controls. No identical CDR3 amino acid sequences were shared among expanded clones across subjects, suggesting private TCR-beta repertoires in all groups.

This clonotype was picked up many times. Its antigen specificity is not known. The input lacks base qualities; no much larger clone sits a single base away. Sequencing used PBMCs. The sequence derives from a man between 35 and 55 years old in good health.

The CDR3 here reads CSARDLRRGGNSPLHF. The DNA reads as follows: TGCAGTGCTAGAGATCTGAGGAGGGGGGGTAATTCACCCCTCCACTTT. The chain links TRBV20-1 with TRBJ1-6; TRBD1 might be the D gene, on 6 matching bases. Sequences DFQATT (CDR1) and SNEGSKA (CDR2) are obtained from the germline V gene (reference sequence). The V and J ends are trimmed by 0 bases and 6 bases, leaving 15 bases between them. Counted from cysteine to phenylalanine, this CDR3 has 16 amino acids. The sequence is cut down to CDR3 DNA, 48 bases in frame from base 1.